These 20 T cell receptor beta chains originate from one sample sequenced in a study of T cell responses to AZD1222 COVID-19 vaccine. The protocol was immunoSEQ multiplex PCR, while the TCRdb copy is restricted to in-frame clones and leaves out a portion. The table has 90,000 to 120,000 clones, approximately 86% seen once. Here the sequenced sample was peripheral blood, taken 28 days after the second dose of the MenACWY control vaccine. All receptors come from an adult who received the MenACWY meningococcal vaccine as a control.

This clone has just one count. The chain carries TRBV20-1 and TRBJ2-7, with unresolved D. CDR1 DFQATT and CDR2 SNEGSKA come from the germline V gene (reference sequence). There are 10 residues in the CDR3. Trimming took 6 bases from V and 6 from J, leaving 9 bases between them. The CDR3 DNA follows: TGCAGTGCCAGTGACCTCGAGCAGTACTTC. This gives the protein CSASDLEQYF.

V gene TRBV18 combines with J gene TRBJ2-3; possibly TRBD1 or TRBD2 for D (6 bases each). Germline assignment: CDR1 KGHSH and CDR2 LQKENI. Trimming removed 0 bases from V and 8 bases from J, with 21 bases in between. CDR3 length: 17 residues. CDR3 protein: CASSPPLVSGALGTQYF. CDR3 sequence (DNA): TGTGCCAGCTCACCACCATTGGTATCGGGGGCACTGGGTACGCAGTATTTT.

The V and J genes are TRBV6-5 and TRBJ2-1; TRBD1 aligns across 8 bases. Per germline, CDR1 MNHEY and CDR2 SVGAGI. The CDR3 has 15 amino acids. V trimming: 0 bases; J trimming: 6 bases; junction bases outside the gene matches: 4. CDR3 residues: CASSYSGQGSNEQFF. CDR3 in DNA: TGTGCCAGCAGTTACTCCGGACAGGGTTCCAATGAGCAGTTCTTC.

The chain couples TRBV3-1 (or the pseudogene TRBV3-2) to TRBJ1-2; maybe TRBD1 (6 bases). CDR3 length: 11 amino acids. V shed 6 bases and J shed 4 bases, with 6 bases lying between them. Germline V gene sequence: CDR1 LGHDT, CDR2 YNNKEL (reference sequence). CDR3 DNA: TGTGCCAGCAGACAGGGCTATGGCTACACCTTC. Translation: CASRQGYGYTF.

The DNA for the CDR3 is TGTGCCAGCAGCCCGCAGAGGGGGGCCTACAATGAGCAGTTCTTC. Encoded protein: CASSPQRGAYNEQFF. The V gene is TRBV7-2, the J gene TRBJ2-1, with D possibly called TRBD1 or TRBD2 (6 bases each). Germline V lookup: CDR1 SGHTA, CDR2 FQGNSA. With 5 bases removed from V and 2 bases from J, the gap between germline ends came to 13 bases. The CDR3 is 15 amino acids. The whole variable domain, filled in from reference TRBV7-2 and TRBJ2-1, reads GAGVSQSPSNKVTEKGKDVELRCDPISGHTALYWYRQSLGQGLEFLIYFQGNSAPDKSGLPSDRFSAERTGGSVSTLTIQRTQQEDSAVYLCASSPQRGAYNEQFFGPGTRLTVL.

The V and J genes are TRBV7-2 and TRBJ2-7; tentative D call: TRBD1 (5 bases). The CDR3 spans 15 residues. Germline lookup yields CDR1 SGHTA and CDR2 FQGNSA. V was cut by 0 bases and J by 3 bases, with 12 bases left in between. CDR3 sequence (DNA): TGTGCCAGCAGCTTAGCAGTGACAGTTGTCTACGAGCAGTACTTC. Its translation is CASSLAVTVVYEQYF.

This chain connects TRBV28 to TRBJ1-6, with 8 positions matching TRBD1. Germline V gene data show CDR1 as MDHEN and CDR2 as SYDVKM. CDR3 length equals 15 residues. V was clipped by 7 bases and J by 10 bases; unmatched bases: 12. The DNA of the CDR3 is TGTGCCAGCACCCTCCAGGGGGCCGCCAGATCACCCCTCCACTTT. It yields the protein CASTLQGAARSPLHF.

J is TRBJ2-7 and V is TRBV7-2; TRBD1 matches at 7 bases. The CDR3 has 14 residues. The germline gives CDR1 SGHTA, CDR2 FQGNSA. The V segment lost 4 bases and the J segment 2 bases; nucleotides outside the gene matches: 5. As DNA, the CDR3 is TGTGCCAGCAGCTCGACAGGGTTTGCCTACGAGCAGTACTTC. It specifies CASSSTGFAYEQYF. Combining the CDR3 with reference TRBV7-2 and TRBJ2-7 gives the whole variable domain GAGVSQSPSNKVTEKGKDVELRCDPISGHTALYWYRQSLGQGLEFLIYFQGNSAPDKSGLPSDRFSAERTGGSVSTLTIQRTQQEDSAVYLCASSSTGFAYEQYFGPGTRLTVT.

This clone appeared a single time. This chain links TRBV10-3 with TRBJ2-7; TRBD1 matches 8 bases. V lost 3 bases to trimming and J lost 5 bases; unmatched junction nucleotides: 3. Looked up from germline, CDR1 is ENHRY and CDR2 is SYGVKD. This CDR3 is built from 13 residues. The CDR3 loop reads CAISDDRGNEQYF. In nucleotides, the CDR3 is TGTGCCATCAGTGACGACAGGGGCAACGAGCAGTACTTC.

The CDR3 loop reads CASQQGGPNSPLHF. CDR3 coding DNA: TGTGCGTCCCAGCAGGGGGGCCCCAATTCACCCCTCCACTTT. This chain links TRBV6-5 with TRBJ1-6; TRBD1 matches 7 bases. This CDR3 spans 14 amino acids. Germline CDR1 and CDR2: MNHEY and SVGAGI.

The sample holds one count of this clone. The chain couples TRBV28 to TRBJ1-5; D not resolved. The germline CDR1 and CDR2 sequences are MDHEN and SYDVKM. CDR3 length equals 16 residues. The ends were cut back, 2 bases at V and 7 bases at J, with 18 bases in the middle. This CDR3 is CASSLPNGNPPQPQHF. CDR3 bases: TGTGCCAGCAGTTTACCGAACGGAAACCCACCCCAGCCCCAGCATTTT. Using reference TRBV28 and TRBJ1-5 for the parts outside the CDR3, the full variable domain is DVKVTQSSRYLVKRTGEKVFLECVQDMDHENMFWYRQDPGLGLRLIYFSYDVKMKEKGDIPEGYSVSREKKERFSLILESASTNQTSMYLCASSLPNGNPPQPQHFGDGTRLSIL.

V is TRBV19 and J is TRBJ1-3; D is perhaps TRBD1 (6 bases). The CDR3 sequence is 13 residues long. CDR1 and CDR2 from the germline V gene are LNHDA and SQIVND (reference sequence). V was pared by 5 bases and J by 8 bases, with 13 bases between. The CDR3 sequence: CASSPRGRYTIYF. CDR3 DNA sequence: TGTGCCAGTAGTCCCAGGGGAAGGTACACCATATATTTT.

The J gene is TRBJ2-1, the V gene TRBV5-1; D gene unclear. Trimming pared 3 bases from V and 7 bases from J, leaving 14 bases between. This CDR3 is built from 14 residues. The germline gives CDR1 SGHRS, CDR2 YFSETQ. The DNA of the CDR3 is TGCGCCAGCAGCTCGGGCCAGGAGTGGAATGAGCAGTTCTTC. Protein sequence: CASSSGQEWNEQFF.

V and J are TRBV9 and TRBJ2-7, with unresolved D. V shed 1 base and J shed 4 bases, with 12 bases lying between them. The V gene's germline CDR1 is SGDLS and CDR2 YYNGEE. This CDR3 is built from 14 residues. CDR3 bases: TGTGCCAGCAGCGTATCCCTCGGGCCTTACGAGCAGTACTTC. This sequence encodes CASSVSLGPYEQYF.

The genes are TRBV18 and TRBJ2-7; 9 nucleotides align to TRBD1. Germline loops: CDR1 KGHSH, CDR2 LQKENI. This CDR3 region has 17 residues. The J segment lost 5 bases and the V segment lost 1 base, leaving 12 bases of the junction unmatched. In DNA form, the CDR3 reads TGTGCCAGCTCACCACGGTATGGGGGGGACAGGGCCCACGAGCAGTACTTC. This sequence encodes CASSPRYGGDRAHEQYF.

V usage is TRBV2 and J usage is TRBJ1-2, with 9 bases fitting TRBD1. Germline values: CDR1 SNHLY, CDR2 FYNNEI. The CDR3 is 15 residues long. V shed 4 bases and J 8 bases; nucleotides not matched to a gene: 11. The CDR3 DNA sequence: TGTGCCAGCAGTGGGGGACAGGGCCTTACTAAGGGCTACACCTTC. It is translated as CASSGGQGLTKGYTF.

This rearrangement joins TRBV6-5 to TRBJ1-6; TRBD1 is a possible D gene (6 bases). This CDR3 has 15 residues. The germline gives CDR1 MNHEY, CDR2 SVGAGI. V dropped 0 bases and J dropped 8 bases, with 11 bases sitting between them. Here the CDR3 DNA reads TGTGCCAGCAGTTACTCGAACAGGGTTCATTCACCCCTCCACTTT. Translated: CASSYSNRVHSPLHF.

The V call is TRBV7-2, the J call TRBJ1-5, with D hard to call. Germline CDR1 is SGHTA and CDR2 is FQGNSA. V was shortened by 2 bases and J by 4 bases, with 6 bases between the two germline ends. The CDR3 covers 13 residues. CDR3 in amino acids: CASSLKGNQPQHF. The CDR3 DNA follows: TGTGCCAGCAGCTTAAAAGGAAATCAGCCCCAGCATTTT.

The J gene is TRBJ2-7, the V gene TRBV7-2; 9 bases match TRBD2. This CDR3 is built from 15 residues. CDR1 SGHTA and CDR2 FQGNSA come from the germline V gene. J lost 3 bases, V lost 1 base, and 4 bases had no gene match. CDR3 coding DNA: TGTGCCAGCAGCTTAGGGGCTAGCGGGGTCTACGAGCAGTACTTC. Translating it yields CASSLGASGVYEQYF.

The chain couples TRBV4-1 to TRBJ1-4; D is undetermined. V gave up 10 bases and J gave up 5 bases, with 11 bases separating them. The CDR3 runs 12 residues. CDR1 MGHRA and CDR2 YSYEKL come from the germline V gene. CDR3 loop: CATADQNEKLFF. As DNA, the CDR3 is TGCGCCACCGCTGACCAAAATGAAAAACTGTTTTTT.